This T cell receptor (beta chain) was obtained from a study of vaccination and CD4 T cells after COVID-19. An Oncomine TCR Beta short-read assay was used to sequence the DNA from cultured CD4+ T cells. TCRdb redid the calling of the PCR reads with MiXCR, one entry per CDR3 protein. The table has about 8,500 distinct CDR3 sequences, around three fifths seen once. In regard to this clonotype: The target antigen is unknown.

As for treatment: roughly 10-day PBMC culture with coronavirus spike peptide pools or control peptides (ViraFEST assay). Per germline, CDR1 SEHNR and CDR2 FQNEAQ (reference sequence). Trimming shortened V by 5 bases and J by 5 bases, and 19 bases separated the two germline ends. The CDR3 sequence is 16 residues long. The chain combines TRBV7-9 with TRBJ1-5, with D possibly being TRBD1 (5 bases). This clonotype was obtained from a human donor who had recovered from COVID-19. Source material: CD4+ T cells from blood, cultured in vitro. CDR3 amino acids: CASSTTRGGGDQPQHF. The DNA for the CDR3 is TGTGCCAGCAGCACCACCCGGGGGGGTGGTGATCAGCCCCAGCATTTT.